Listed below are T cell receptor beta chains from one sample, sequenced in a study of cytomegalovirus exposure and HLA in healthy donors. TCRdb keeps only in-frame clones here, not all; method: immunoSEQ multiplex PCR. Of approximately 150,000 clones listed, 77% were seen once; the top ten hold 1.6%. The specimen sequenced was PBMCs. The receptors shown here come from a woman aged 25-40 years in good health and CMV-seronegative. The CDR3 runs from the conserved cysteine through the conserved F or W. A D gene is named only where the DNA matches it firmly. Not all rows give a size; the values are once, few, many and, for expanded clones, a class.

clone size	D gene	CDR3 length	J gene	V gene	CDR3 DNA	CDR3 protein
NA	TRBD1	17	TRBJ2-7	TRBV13	TGTGCCAGCAGCACCGGGACAGGGGGCCAAACCTCCTACGAGCAGTACTTC	CASSTGTGGQTSYEQYF
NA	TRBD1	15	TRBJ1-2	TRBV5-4	TGTGCCAGCAGCTTGGGGACAGGTGCTAACTATGGCTACACCTTC	CASSLGTGANYGYTF
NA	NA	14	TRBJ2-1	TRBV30	TGTGCCTGGAGTACGGGAGCGGGCTACAATGAGCAGTTCTTC	CAWSTGAGYNEQFF
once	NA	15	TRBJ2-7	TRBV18	TGTGCCAGCTCACCCCCCTCAGGGATCTCCTACGAGCAGTACTTC	CASSPPSGISYEQYF
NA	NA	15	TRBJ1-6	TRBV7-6	TGTGCCAGCAGCCTCCGCGTCTCCTATAATTCACCCCTCCACTTT	CASSLRVSYNSPLHF
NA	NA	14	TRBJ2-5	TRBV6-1	TGTGCCAGCAGTGAATACAGGGTGGTGGAGACCCAGTACTTC	CASSEYRVVETQYF
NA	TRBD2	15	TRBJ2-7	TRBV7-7	TGTGCCAGCAGCACCCCCGGGACTAGCCGTTACGAGCAGTACTTC	CASSTPGTSRYEQYF
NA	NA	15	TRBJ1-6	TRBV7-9	TGTGCCAGCAGCCCGCCAACCCCAGTCCCTTCACCCCTCCACTTT	CASSPPTPVPSPLHF
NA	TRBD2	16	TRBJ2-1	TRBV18	TGTGCCAGCTCACCACTGATAGCGGGGGAATACAATGAGCAGTTCTTC	CASSPLIAGEYNEQFF
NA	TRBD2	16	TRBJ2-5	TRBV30	TGTGCCTGGAGTCCACAGATACAGCGGGGACAAGAGACCCAGTACTTC	CAWSPQIQRGQETQYF
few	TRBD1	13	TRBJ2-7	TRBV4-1	TGCGCCAGCAGCCAAGATTTAGGGGGCAGGGGCACCTTC	CASSQDLGGRGTF
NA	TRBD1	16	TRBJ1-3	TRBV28	TGTGCCAGCAGTTTGAATGGACAGGGGGCTGGAAACACCATATATTTT	CASSLNGQGAGNTIYF